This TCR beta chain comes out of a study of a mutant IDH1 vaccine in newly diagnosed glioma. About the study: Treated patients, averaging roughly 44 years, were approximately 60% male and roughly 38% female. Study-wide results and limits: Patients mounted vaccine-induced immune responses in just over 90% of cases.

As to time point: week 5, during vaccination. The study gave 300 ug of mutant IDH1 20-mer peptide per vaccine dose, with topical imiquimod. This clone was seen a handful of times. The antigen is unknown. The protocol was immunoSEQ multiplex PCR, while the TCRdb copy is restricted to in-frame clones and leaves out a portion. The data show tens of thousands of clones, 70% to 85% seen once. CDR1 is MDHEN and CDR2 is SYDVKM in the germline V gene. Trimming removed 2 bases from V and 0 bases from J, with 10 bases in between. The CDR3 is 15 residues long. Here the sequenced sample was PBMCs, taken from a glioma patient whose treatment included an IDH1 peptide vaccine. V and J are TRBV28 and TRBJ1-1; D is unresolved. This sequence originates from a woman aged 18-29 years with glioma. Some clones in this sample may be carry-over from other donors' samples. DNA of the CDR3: TGTGCCAGCAGTTTAGATCAGGCAATGAACACTGAAGCTTTCTTT. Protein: CASSLDQAMNTEAFF.